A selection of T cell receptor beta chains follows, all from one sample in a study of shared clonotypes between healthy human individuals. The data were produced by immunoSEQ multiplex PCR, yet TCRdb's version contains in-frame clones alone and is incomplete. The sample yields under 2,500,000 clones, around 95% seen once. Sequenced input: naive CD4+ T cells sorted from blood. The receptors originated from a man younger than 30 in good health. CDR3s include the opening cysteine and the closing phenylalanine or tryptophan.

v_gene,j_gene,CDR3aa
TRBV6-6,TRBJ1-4,CASSYRTGPEKLFF
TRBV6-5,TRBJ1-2,CASSSDPLIYGYTF
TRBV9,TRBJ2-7,CASSVDGTVYEQYF
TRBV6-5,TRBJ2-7,CASSGTGFEQYF
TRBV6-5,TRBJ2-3,CASSPPRKADTQYF
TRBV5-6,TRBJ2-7,CASSLVGQATYEQYF
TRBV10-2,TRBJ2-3,CASLAGDSDTQYF
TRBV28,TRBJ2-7,CASSPAGGAYEQYF
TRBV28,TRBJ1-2,CASRPQGASGYTF
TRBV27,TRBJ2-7,CASTAGQGIPYEQYF
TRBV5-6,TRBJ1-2,CASSFKVGQGTLANYGYTF
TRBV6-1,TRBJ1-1,CASSVPGTGINTEAFF
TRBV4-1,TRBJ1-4,CASSQDRVSERQLFF
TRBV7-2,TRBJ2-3,CASSARLAGGTDTQYF
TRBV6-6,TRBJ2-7,CASSYSAPYEQYF
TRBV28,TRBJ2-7,CASSLQSSYEQYF
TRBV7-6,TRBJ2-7,CASSLDLASGSEQYF
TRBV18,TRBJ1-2,CASSLGTANYGYTF
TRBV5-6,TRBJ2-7,CASSLAREVGTGRYEQYF
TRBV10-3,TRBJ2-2,CAISESEGTGELFF
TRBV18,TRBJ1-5,CASSPDGINQPQHF
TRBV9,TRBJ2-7,CASSVGVSGGIFDEQYF
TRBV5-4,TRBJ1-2,CASSPEGGRGYTF
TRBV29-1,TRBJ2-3,CSVVVGAGATQYF
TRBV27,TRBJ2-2,CASSPLGSGTGELFF
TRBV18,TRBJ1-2,CASSPRENYGYTF
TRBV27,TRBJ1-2,CASSLSGLGQLIYGYTF
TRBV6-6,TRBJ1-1,CASRHPQGTNTEAFF
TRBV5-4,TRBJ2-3,CASSLARTGLGTDTQYF
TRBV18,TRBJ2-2,CASSPRRPAGVAGELFF
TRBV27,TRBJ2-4,CASSSSLGKNIQYF
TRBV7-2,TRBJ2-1,CASSFGMNEQFF
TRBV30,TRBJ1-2,CACPGQGARGNYGYTF
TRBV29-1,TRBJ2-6,CSVVTPGSGANVLTF
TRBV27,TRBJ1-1,CASSHHGEAFF
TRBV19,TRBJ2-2,CASSIATSGGVELFF
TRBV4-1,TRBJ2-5,CASSPRAAGAVGETQYF
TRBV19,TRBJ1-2,CASSLTGQGNYGYTF
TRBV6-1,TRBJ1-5,CASSAEGTVYSNQPQHF
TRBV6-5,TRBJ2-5,CASSFSGSGETQYF
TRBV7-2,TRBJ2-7,CASSSLYGTGISSYEQYF
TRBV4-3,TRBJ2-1,CASSQEGSSYNEQFF
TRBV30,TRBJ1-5,CAWTQGFDQPQHF
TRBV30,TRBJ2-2,CAWSLPTGELFF
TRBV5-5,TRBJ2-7,CASSLGGATYEQYF